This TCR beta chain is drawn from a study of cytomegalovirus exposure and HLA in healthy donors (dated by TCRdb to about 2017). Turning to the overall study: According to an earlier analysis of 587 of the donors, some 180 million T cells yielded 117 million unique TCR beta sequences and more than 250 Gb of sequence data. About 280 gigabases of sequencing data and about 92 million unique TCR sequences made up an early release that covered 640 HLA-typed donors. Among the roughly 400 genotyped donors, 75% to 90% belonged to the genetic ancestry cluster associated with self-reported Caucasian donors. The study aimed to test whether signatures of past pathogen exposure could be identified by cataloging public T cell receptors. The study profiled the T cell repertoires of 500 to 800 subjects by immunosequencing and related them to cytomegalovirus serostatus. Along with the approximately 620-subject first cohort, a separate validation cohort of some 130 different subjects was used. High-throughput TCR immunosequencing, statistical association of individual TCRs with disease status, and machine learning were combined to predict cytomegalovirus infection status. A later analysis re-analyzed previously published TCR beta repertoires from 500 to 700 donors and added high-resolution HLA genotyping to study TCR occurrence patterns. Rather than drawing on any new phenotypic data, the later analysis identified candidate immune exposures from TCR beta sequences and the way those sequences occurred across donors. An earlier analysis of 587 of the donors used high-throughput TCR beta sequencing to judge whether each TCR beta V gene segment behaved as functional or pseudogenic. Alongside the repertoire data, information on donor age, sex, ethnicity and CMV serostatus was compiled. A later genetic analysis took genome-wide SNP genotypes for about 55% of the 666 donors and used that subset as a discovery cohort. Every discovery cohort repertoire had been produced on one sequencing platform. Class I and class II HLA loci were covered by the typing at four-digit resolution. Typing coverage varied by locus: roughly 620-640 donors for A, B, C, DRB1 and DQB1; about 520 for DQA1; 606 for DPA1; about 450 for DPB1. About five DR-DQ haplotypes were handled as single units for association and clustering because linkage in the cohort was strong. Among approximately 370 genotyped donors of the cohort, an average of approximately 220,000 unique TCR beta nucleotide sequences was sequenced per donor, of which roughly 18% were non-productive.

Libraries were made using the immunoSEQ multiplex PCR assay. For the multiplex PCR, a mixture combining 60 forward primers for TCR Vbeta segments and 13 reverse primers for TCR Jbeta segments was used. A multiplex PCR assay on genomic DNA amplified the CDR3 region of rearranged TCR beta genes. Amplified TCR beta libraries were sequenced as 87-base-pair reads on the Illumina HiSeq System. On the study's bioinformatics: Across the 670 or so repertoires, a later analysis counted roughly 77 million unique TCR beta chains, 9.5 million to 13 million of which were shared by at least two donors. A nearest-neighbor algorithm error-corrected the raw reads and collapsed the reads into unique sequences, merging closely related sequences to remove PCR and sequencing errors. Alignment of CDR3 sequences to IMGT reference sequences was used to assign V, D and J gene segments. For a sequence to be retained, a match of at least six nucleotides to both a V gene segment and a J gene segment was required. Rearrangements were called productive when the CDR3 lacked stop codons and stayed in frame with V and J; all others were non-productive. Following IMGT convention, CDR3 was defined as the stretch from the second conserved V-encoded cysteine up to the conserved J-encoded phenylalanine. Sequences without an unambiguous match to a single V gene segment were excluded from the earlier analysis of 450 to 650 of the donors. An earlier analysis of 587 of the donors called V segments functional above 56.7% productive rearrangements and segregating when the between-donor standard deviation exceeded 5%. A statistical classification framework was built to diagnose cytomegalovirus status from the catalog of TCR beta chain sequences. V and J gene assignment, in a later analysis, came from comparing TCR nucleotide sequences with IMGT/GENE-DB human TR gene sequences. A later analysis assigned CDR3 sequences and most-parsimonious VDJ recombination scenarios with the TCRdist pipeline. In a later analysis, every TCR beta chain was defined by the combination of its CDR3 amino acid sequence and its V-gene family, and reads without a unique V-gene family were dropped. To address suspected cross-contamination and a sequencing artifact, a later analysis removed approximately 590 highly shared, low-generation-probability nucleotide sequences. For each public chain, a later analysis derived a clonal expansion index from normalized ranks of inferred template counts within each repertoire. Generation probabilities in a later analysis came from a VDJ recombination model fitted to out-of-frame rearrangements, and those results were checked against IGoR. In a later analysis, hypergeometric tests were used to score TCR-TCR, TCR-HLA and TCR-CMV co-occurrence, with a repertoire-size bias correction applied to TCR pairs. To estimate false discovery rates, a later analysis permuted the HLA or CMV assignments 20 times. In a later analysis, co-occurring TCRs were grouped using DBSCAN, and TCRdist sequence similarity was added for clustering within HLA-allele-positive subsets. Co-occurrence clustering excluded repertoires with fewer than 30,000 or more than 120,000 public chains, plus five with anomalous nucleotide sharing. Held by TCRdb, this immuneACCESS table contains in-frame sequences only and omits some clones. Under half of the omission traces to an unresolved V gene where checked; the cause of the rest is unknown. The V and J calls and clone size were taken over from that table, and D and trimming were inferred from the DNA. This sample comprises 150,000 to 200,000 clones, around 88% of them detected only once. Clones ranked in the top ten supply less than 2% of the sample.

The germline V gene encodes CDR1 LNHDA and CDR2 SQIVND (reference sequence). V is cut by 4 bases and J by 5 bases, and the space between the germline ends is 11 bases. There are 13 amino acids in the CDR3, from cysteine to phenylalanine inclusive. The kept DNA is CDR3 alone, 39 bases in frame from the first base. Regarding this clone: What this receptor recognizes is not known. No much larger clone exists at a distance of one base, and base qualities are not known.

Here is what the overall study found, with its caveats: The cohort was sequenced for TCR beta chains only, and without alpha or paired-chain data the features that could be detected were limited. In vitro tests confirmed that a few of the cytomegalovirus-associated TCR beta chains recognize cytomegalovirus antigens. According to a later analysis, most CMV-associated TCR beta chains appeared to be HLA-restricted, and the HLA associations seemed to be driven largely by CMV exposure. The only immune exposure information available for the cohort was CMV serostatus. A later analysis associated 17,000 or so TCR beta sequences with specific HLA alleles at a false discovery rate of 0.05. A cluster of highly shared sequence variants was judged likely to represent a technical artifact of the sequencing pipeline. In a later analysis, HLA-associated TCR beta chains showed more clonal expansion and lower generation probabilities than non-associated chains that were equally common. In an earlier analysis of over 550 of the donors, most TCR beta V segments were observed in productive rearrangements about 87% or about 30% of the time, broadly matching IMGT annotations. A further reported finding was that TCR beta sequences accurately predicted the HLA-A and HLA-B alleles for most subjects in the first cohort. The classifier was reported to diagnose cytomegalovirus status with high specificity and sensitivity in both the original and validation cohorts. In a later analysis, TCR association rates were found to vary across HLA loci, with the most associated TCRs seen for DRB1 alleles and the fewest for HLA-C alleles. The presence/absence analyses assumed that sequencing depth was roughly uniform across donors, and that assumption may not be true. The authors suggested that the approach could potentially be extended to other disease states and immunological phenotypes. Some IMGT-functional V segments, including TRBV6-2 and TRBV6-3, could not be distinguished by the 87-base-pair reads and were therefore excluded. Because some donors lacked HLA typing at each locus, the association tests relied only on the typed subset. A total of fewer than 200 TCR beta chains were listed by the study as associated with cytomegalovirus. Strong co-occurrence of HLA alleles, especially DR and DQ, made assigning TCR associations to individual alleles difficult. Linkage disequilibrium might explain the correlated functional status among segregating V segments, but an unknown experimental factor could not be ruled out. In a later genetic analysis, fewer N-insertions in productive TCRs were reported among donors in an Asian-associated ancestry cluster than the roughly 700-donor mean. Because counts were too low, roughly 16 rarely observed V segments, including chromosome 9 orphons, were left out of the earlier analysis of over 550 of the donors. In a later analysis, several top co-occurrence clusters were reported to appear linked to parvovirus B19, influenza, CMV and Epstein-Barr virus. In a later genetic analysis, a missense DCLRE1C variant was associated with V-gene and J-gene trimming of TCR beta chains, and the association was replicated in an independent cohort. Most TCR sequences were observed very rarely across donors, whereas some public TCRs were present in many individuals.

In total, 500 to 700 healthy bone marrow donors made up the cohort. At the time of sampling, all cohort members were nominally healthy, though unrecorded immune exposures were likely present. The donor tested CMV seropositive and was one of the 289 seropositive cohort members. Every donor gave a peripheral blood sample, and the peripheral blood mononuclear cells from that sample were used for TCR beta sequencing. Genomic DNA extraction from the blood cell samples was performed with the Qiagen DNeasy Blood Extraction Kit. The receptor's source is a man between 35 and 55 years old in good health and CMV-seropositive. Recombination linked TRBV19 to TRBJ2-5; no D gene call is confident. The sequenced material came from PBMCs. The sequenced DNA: TGTGCCAGTAGTACCCACCGGTGGGAGACCCAGTACTTC. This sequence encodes CASSTHRWETQYF.